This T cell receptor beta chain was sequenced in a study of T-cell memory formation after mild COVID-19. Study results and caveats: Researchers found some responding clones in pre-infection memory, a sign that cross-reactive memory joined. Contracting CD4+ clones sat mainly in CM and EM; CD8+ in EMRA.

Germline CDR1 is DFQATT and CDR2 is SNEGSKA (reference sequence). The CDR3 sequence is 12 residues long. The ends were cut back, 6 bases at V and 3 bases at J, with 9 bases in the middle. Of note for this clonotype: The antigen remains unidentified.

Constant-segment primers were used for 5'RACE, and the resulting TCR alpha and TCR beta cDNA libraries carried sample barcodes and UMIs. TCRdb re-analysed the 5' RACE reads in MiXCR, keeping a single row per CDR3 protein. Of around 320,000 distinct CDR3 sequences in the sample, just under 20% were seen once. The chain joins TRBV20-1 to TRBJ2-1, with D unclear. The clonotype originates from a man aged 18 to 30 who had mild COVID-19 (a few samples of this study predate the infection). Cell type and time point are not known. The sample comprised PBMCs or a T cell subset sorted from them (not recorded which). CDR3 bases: TGCAGTGCGGACCCCGACTACAATGAGCAGTTCTTC. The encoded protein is CSADPDYNEQFF.